This paragraph covers one T cell receptor beta chain sequence. Its antigen is currently unknown. This sample is drawn from a study of OX40 agonist ivuxolimab in advanced cancers. Overall study context: Two patients with cutaneous melanoma and one with hepatocellular carcinoma, three in total, showed partial responses.

Study-wide results and caveats: In CD8+ T cells, expanded clones were on average more numerous than in CD4+. There was clonal expansion of CD4+ and CD8+ blood T cells by week 6 at 0.1 to 3.0 mg/kg.

Any history of autoimmune disease or systemic immunosuppression disqualified patients. Per germline, CDR1 SEHNR and CDR2 FQNEAQ (reference sequence). This CDR3 is built from 13 residues. V was shortened by 3 bases and J by 5 bases, with 10 bases between the two germline ends. TCRdb's copy holds only in-frame clones and misses some; the assay was immunoSEQ multiplex PCR. The top ten clones hold around 0.72% of a sample with 75,000 to 100,000 clones, under 95% of them seen once. The receptor comes from an adult with an advanced solid tumor such as melanoma, head and neck, liver or kidney cancer. The chain couples TRBV7-9 to TRBJ1-1; D is uncertain. Specimen: CD4+ or CD8+ T cells sorted from blood, collected in a trial of the OX40 agonist ivuxolimab. CDR3 DNA sequence: TGTGCCAGCAGCTTTGCGGGCGGAACTGAAGCTTTCTTT. Its protein is CASSFAGGTEAFF.